Below are 17 T cell receptor beta chains sequenced from a single sample in a study of T cell repertoires in cytomegalovirus infection. TCRdb re-derived calls from the reads in MiXCR, one entry per CDR3 protein. The sample yields roughly 700,000 distinct CDR3 sequences, around a third seen once. These TCRs' antigens remain unknown. The source was cultured PBMCs, collected from culture after CMV antigen stimulation. The receptors stem from a human donor in good health (CMV status not recorded). Some clones in this sample may be carry-over from other donors' samples.

V and J are TRBV7-2 and TRBJ2-5, with D tentatively TRBD1 or TRBD2 (6 bases each). CDR3 size: 14 residues. Between the trimmed V and J ends, which lost 3 bases and 4 bases, there was a span of 12 bases. From germline, CDR1 is SGHTA and CDR2 FQGNSA. The CDR3 reads CASSFQGRRETQYF. The CDR3 coding sequence is TGTGCCAGCAGCTTTCAGGGGAGGAGAGAGACCCAGTACTTC.

This clonotype came up a few times. J is TRBJ2-7 and V is TRBV29-1, with D possibly being TRBD1 or TRBD2 (5 bases each). V was shortened by 3 bases and J by 2 bases, with 20 bases between the two germline ends. CDR1 and CDR2 from the germline V gene are SQVTM and ANQGSEA. The CDR3 runs 16 residues. The CDR3 nucleotides read TGCAGCGTTGACGAACAGGAGGACCCGCCGCCCTACGAGCAGTACTTC. This sequence encodes CSVDEQEDPPPYEQYF.

The rearrangement joins TRBV7-2 to TRBJ2-5; D unresolved. With 1 base removed from V and 2 bases from J, the gap between germline ends came to 8 bases. This CDR3 region has 14 residues. The germline CDR1 and CDR2 sequences are SGHTA and FQGNSA. CDR3 region: CASSLGPRQETQYF. CDR3 DNA: TGTGCCAGCAGCTTAGGACCAAGGCAAGAGACCCAGTACTTC. The whole variable domain, filled in from reference TRBV7-2 and TRBJ2-5, reads GAGVSQSPSNKVTEKGKDVELRCDPISGHTALYWYRQSLGQGLEFLIYFQGNSAPDKSGLPSDRFSAERTGGSVSTLTIQRTQQEDSAVYLCASSLGPRQETQYFGPGTRLLVL.

The genes are TRBV6-1 and TRBJ2-7, with TRBD1 matching 8 bases. The length of the CDR3 is 16 residues. After removal of 10 bases from V and 4 bases from J, the junction contained 18 bases not matched to a gene. From germline, CDR1 is MNHNS and CDR2 SASEGT. For the CDR3, the DNA is TGTGCCACACACCGACCGAGACAGGGGATTTCTTACGAGCAGTACTTC. Protein: CATHRPRQGISYEQYF.

The table lists this clonotype with a few counts. J is TRBJ2-3 and V is TRBV7-9; D is uncertain. This CDR3 has 13 residues. The germline V gene has CDR1 SEHNR and CDR2 FQNEAQ (reference sequence). Trimming stripped 5 bases from V and 6 bases from J, with 12 bases between. The CDR3 spells CASSQTTWDTQYF. The CDR3 coding sequence is TGTGCCAGCAGCCAAACCACATGGGATACGCAGTATTTT.

This chain links TRBV19 with TRBJ2-3, with no clear D. CDR1 is LNHDA and CDR2 is SQIVND in the germline V gene (reference sequence). This CDR3 contains 15 residues. Trimming stripped 5 bases from V and 6 bases from J, with 18 bases between. The CDR3 DNA sequence: TGTGCCAGTAGTCCCGATTTGGCGGTTAATGATACGCAGTATTTT. Its translation: CASSPDLAVNDTQYF.

The chain has TRBV11-2 and TRBJ2-1; TRBD2 matches at 7 bases. Germline V gene sequence: CDR1 SGHAT, CDR2 FQNNGV. The J segment lost 6 bases and the V segment lost 5 bases, leaving 16 bases of the junction unmatched. This CDR3 is built from 17 residues. CDR3 nucleotides: TGTGCCAGCAGCCCAAACATACTAGCGAGGAAGGGCAATGAGCAGTTCTTC. Its translation: CASSPNILARKGNEQFF.

As regards this clonotype: Just one base apart from a much larger clone, this may be a read error. This sequence joins TRBV11-2 and TRBJ1-5, with a weak D call TRBD1 (5 bases). The CDR3 covers 14 residues. The V and J ends lost 1 base and 3 bases respectively, with 7 bases between them. CDR1 and CDR2 from the germline V gene are SGHAT and FQNNGV. The CDR3 coding sequence is TGTGCCAGCAGCTTAGGACAGTACAATCAGCCCCAGCATTTT. It encodes CASSLGQYNQPQHF.

The chain recombines TRBV11-3 with TRBJ2-1, with a possible D match to TRBD1 (6 bases). The germline V and J ends were trimmed by 5 bases and 4 bases, with 12 bases remaining between them. The germline V gene has CDR1 SGHNT and CDR2 YENEEA. This CDR3 region has 14 residues. The CDR3 loop is CASSPGTNYNEQFF. The CDR3, as DNA: TGTGCCAGCAGCCCGGGGACAAATTACAATGAGCAGTTCTTC.

Many counts were recorded for this clonotype. The chain joins TRBV7-6 to TRBJ2-5; 7 bases agree with TRBD2. Germline-derived CDR1 and CDR2 are SGHVS and FNYEAQ. The CDR3 consists of 16 residues. V was clipped by 4 bases and J by 4 bases; unmatched bases: 12. CDR3 DNA sequence: TGTGCCAGCAGCTCCCTAGCTGCGGGAGCGGGAGAGACCCAGTACTTC. As protein: CASSSLAAGAGETQYF.

In its sample, this clonotype was seen a few times. The chain carries TRBV6-5 and TRBJ1-1, with unresolved D. CDR3 length: 15 amino acids. V lost 5 bases to trimming and J lost 0 bases, with 13 bases between them. Germline CDR1 and CDR2: MNHEY and SVGAGI. CDR3 sequence (DNA): TGTGCCAGCAGTCCGAGAGTGGGTGTGAACACTGAAGCTTTCTTT. This encodes CASSPRVGVNTEAFF.

V is TRBV15 and J is TRBJ1-4, with 7 bases aligning to TRBD1. Germline-derived CDR1 and CDR2 are LNHNV and YYDKDF (reference sequence). The V gene end was trimmed by 9 bases and the J gene end by 5 bases; junction bases not matched to a gene: 9. The CDR3 sequence is 14 residues long. CDR3 sequence reads: CATSRTGLNEKLFF. CDR3 coding DNA: TGTGCCACGTCCAGGACAGGCTTGAATGAAAAACTGTTTTTT.

The chain uses TRBV3-1 and TRBJ2-5, with 7 bases that match TRBD2. This CDR3 region has 16 residues. From germline, CDR1 is LGHDT and CDR2 YNNKEL (reference sequence). V lost 6 bases and J lost 4; bases outside the gene matches: 14. CDR3 region: CASRRTGGTNVETQYF. The DNA of the CDR3 is TGTGCCAGCAGACGAACCGGGGGGACTAATGTAGAGACCCAGTACTTC.

V gene TRBV7-2 combines with J gene TRBJ1-3; no reliable D call. V lost 5 bases to trimming and J lost 5 bases, with 10 bases between them. The CDR3 sequence is 13 residues long. The germline CDR1 and CDR2 sequences are SGHTA and FQGNSA. The CDR3 region has the DNA TGTGCCAGCAGCCACCCCGGCCGAAACACCATATATTTT. The encoded protein is CASSHPGRNTIYF.

This chain links TRBV10-3 with TRBJ2-1; 11 nucleotides agree with TRBD2. Germline CDR1 and CDR2: ENHRY and SYGVKD. With 2 bases clipped from V and 8 bases from J, the junction kept 8 bases outside the gene matches. CDR3 length: 16 amino acids. CDR3 region: CAISETFSGGADEQFF. CDR3 bases: TGTGCCATCAGTGAGACTTTTAGCGGGGGGGCCGATGAGCAGTTCTTC.

This chain uses TRBV5-4 with TRBJ2-1; perhaps TRBD2 as D (5 bases). The CDR3 spans 15 residues. Germline loops: CDR1 SGHNT, CDR2 YYREEE (reference sequence). V dropped 5 bases and J dropped 2 bases, with 14 bases sitting between them. The CDR3 protein is CASRETGDAYNEQFF. The CDR3 region has the DNA TGTGCCAGCAGGGAGACCGGGGATGCCTACAATGAGCAGTTCTTC.

This clonotype was counted only a few times. The chain uses TRBV6-2 or TRBV6-3 and TRBJ2-7; TRBD1 agrees at 9 bases. The CDR3 has 16 amino acids. V was clipped by 4 bases and J by 1 base; unmatched bases: 8. Germline loops: CDR1 MNHEY, CDR2 SVGEGT. CDR3 in amino acids: CASSFYGTGQSYEQYF. The DNA for the CDR3 is TGTGCCAGCAGTTTTTACGGGACAGGGCAATCCTACGAGCAGTACTTC.